This T cell receptor beta chain was recorded in a study of technical replicates of blood from several donors (dated by TCRdb to about 2017). As encoded in the germline V gene, CDR1 is SGHTA while CDR2 is FQGTGA. Trimming at the junction amounts to 3 bases on V and 5 bases on J, and the germline ends lie 16 bases apart. The cysteine opens and the phenylalanine closes a CDR3 of 15 amino acids. The sequence is cut down to CDR3 DNA, 45 bases in frame from base 1. The library came from the immunoSEQ multiplex PCR assay. In TCRdb, the immuneACCESS table is reduced to in-frame sequences with V and J assigned. These tables do not hold every clone; where another copy was compared, an unresolved V gene accounts for under half, and the others remain unexplained. The table for this sample lists approximately 92,000 clones; about 95% of them were counted only once. Roughly 0.21% of the sample is in the top ten clones.

Concerning this clone: Its antigen remains undetermined. No base quality information exists; no much larger clone differs at one position.

The clonotype was recovered from a human donor in good health. The chain links TRBV7-3 with TRBJ1-2; no D gene call is confident. Sequences were obtained from T cells isolated from PBMCs. The nucleotide sequence is TGTGCCAGCAGCTTGGAGGGAGGGCCATTATATGGCTACACCTTC. This encodes CASSLEGGPLYGYTF.